This TCR beta chain was recovered during a study of cytomegalovirus exposure and HLA in healthy donors. The PCR used 60 Vbeta and 13 Jbeta primers. Sequenced by immunoSEQ multiplex PCR; TCRdb stores in-frame clones only, minus some. Here the sample spans 110,000 to 150,000 clones, about 70% being singletons. Deletions cut 5 bases from V and 2 bases from J, with 10 bases between. The germline V gene encodes CDR1 SGHTS and CDR2 YDEGEE. The CDR3 runs to 13 residues. The chain uses TRBV5-8 and TRBJ1-2; D is perhaps TRBD1 (5 bases). The source material was PBMCs. The source is a woman aged 40 to 49 in good health and CMV-seronegative. The CDR3 nucleotides are TGTGCCAGCAGATGGGGGGGGAACTATGGCTACACCTTC. Amino acids: CASRWGGNYGYTF.